This T cell receptor beta chain is from a study of cytomegalovirus exposure and HLA in healthy donors. Study in general: Within an early data release were approximately 85 million unique TCRs drawn from HLA-typed donors. Findings of the study overall: Reports showed the classifier diagnosing cytomegalovirus status with high specificity and sensitivity.

V lost 1 base, J lost 7 bases, and 2 bases stayed unmatched. The CDR3 loop spans 15 amino acids. The germline CDR1 and CDR2 sequences are MNHEY and SMNVEV (reference sequence). The PCR contained 60 Vbeta and 13 Jbeta primers. The table came from immunoSEQ multiplex PCR; TCRdb's copy has only in-frame clones and leaves some out. The sample lists about 130,000 clones; roughly 78% were seen once. With respect to this clone: Its antigen is unidentified.

The clonotype comes from a man aged 25 to 40 in good health and CMV-seropositive. The specimen sequenced was PBMCs. The genes are TRBV27 and TRBJ1-6, with 9 nucleotides matching TRBD1. CDR3 DNA sequence: TGTGCCAGCAGTTTATTCGACAGGGGGAATTCACCCCTCCACTTT. Encoded protein: CASSLFDRGNSPLHF.